The rows below give T cell receptor beta chains drawn from one sample of a study of T cell responses to AZD1222 COVID-19 vaccine. TCRdb keeps only in-frame clones here, not all; method: immunoSEQ multiplex PCR. The sample consists of under 150,000 clones, 65% to 90% of them appearing once. The sample was peripheral blood, taken 28 days after the second dose of the MenACWY control vaccine. Receptors originate from an adult who received the MenACWY meningococcal vaccine as a control. Each CDR3 is given with its conserved first and last residue. Fields, in order: V gene, D gene, CDR3 length, J gene, CDR3 protein. A D gene is named only where the DNA matches it firmly.

TRBV5-1	-	13	TRBJ2-2	CASSLKLPGELFF
TRBV14	-	15	TRBJ2-1	CASSPLSGPYNEQFF
TRBV27	-	14	TRBJ1-1	CASSSTDGYTEAFF
TRBV5-1	TRBD1	14	TRBJ2-5	CASRLGQVQETQYF
TRBV6-5	TRBD1	14	TRBJ1-4	CASRLRDRGGLLFF
TRBV5-1	-	14	TRBJ1-3	CASSTTDWGNTIYF
TRBV25-1	-	13	TRBJ2-5	CASSVQGKETQYF
TRBV28	-	14	TRBJ1-1	CASSFRTGNTEAFF
TRBV2	TRBD1	15	TRBJ2-5	CASSATGTGEETQYF
TRBV5-1	-	15	TRBJ1-1	CASSLEGLGYTEAFF
TRBV9	-	17	TRBJ1-6	CASSVGPRGRKEEPLHF
TRBV27	-	15	TRBJ2-3	CASTPLSQSPDTQYF
TRBV6-5	-	16	TRBJ2-1	CASSYSGGVTYNEQFF
TRBV29-1	TRBD1	15	TRBJ1-1	CSVATGNLENTEAFF
TRBV27	-	13	TRBJ1-2	CASSFSKGYGYTF
TRBV11-3	TRBD2	19	TRBJ2-3	CASSSQLAGDGSSTDTQYF